This T cell receptor beta chain came from a study of regulatory T cells in long-lasting Graves disease. Background on the study: Antithyroid drug use was under 3 months in newly diagnosed Graves' patients.

This clonotype has more than one count but fewer than ten. Its antigen is undetermined. The CDR3 length is 14 residues. The germline V gene has CDR1 LNHDA and CDR2 SQIVND (reference sequence). Trimming cost V 9 bases and J 6 bases; bases outside gene matches: 13. Study observations and caveats: Newly diagnosed Graves' patients exceeded persistent ones in TCR diversity. Newly diagnosed disease favored TRBV20-1 and TRBJ2-1 over persistent disease.

Time point meaning: newly diagnosed GD, antithyroid drugs for less than 3 months. There was RNA extracted from PBMCs, and the TCR library was made from it. To make TCR beta libraries, researchers used iRepertoire HTBI primers and Arm-PCR of CDR3 regions. TCRdb redid the calling of the multiplex PCR reads with MiXCR, one entry per CDR3 protein. The sample has roughly 260,000 distinct CDR3 sequences, roughly 18% seen once. These sequences were also reported in another study, on T cells in Graves' hyperthyroidism and ophthalmopathy.

The sequence derives from a young woman with Graves disease. The input for sequencing was peripheral blood mononuclear cells (PBMCs), taken at new diagnosis, from a patient treated with antithyroid drugs. The chain has TRBV19 and TRBJ1-2; TRBD1 matches 7 bases. The CDR3 is CASVQGMQAHGYTF. CDR3 nucleotides: TGTGCCAGCGTACAGGGGATGCAGGCGCATGGCTACACCTTC.